The TCR beta chain described here comes from a study of CD8+ T cells in alopecia areata. Study details: Disease severity was quantified as SALT score of affected scalp area. Findings and caveats of the study: Only one nonresponder was present, which leaves the link between baseline CD8+ expansion and response uncertain. Affected lesional scalp, above all in alopecia totalis/universalis, was more clonal than normal scalp.

This CDR3 contains 17 residues. J was trimmed by 0 bases and V by 1 base; bases with no gene match: 5. CDR1 and CDR2 from the germline V gene are SGHDT and YYEEEE. Noted treatment: oral pan-JAK inhibitor, 5-10 mg twice daily. Alopecia areata patients gave lesional scalp punch biopsies and peripheral blood samples. As for this clone: Its antigen is unknown.

The authors extracted RNA and reverse transcribed it into cDNA as the sequencing template. Only in-frame clones appear in the TCRdb table, and some are missing; sequencing was by immunoSEQ multiplex PCR. The sample consists of about 120,000 clones, around 53% of them appearing once. Specimen: CD4+ T cells sorted from blood, collected at week 4, from a patient treated with tofacitinib. The sequence derives from a human donor with alopecia areata. The chain combines TRBV5-6 with TRBJ2-1; TRBD2 aligns across 9 bases. The CDR3 spells CASSLTTSGFSYNEQFF. The CDR3 DNA is TGTGCCAGCAGCTTGACGACTAGCGGATTCTCCTACAATGAGCAGTTCTTC. Based on the CDR3 plus reference TRBV5-6 and TRBJ2-1, the full variable domain is DAGVTQSPTHLIKTRGQQVTLRCSPKSGHDTVSWYQQALGQGPQFIFQYYEEEERQRGNFPDRFSGHQFPNYSSELNVNALLLGDSALYLCASSLTTSGFSYNEQFFGPGTRLTVL.